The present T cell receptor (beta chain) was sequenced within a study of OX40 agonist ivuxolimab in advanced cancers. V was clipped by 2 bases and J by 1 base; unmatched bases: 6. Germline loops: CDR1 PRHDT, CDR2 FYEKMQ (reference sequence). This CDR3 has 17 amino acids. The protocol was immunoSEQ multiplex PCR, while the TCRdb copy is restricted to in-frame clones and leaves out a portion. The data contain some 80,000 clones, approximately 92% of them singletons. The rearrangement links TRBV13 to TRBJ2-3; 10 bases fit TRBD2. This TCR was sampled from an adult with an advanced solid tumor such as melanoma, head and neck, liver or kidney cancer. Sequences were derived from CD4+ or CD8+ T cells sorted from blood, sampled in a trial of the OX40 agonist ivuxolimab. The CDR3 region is CASSLQTGTSGTDTQYF. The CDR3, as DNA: TGTGCCAGCAGCTTACAAACGGGGACTAGCGGCACAGATACGCAGTATTTT.